This T cell receptor beta chain came from a study of response to subunit inactivated influenza vaccine. Germline lookup yields CDR1 PRHDT and CDR2 FYEKMQ (reference sequence). CDR3 length: 15 amino acids. V trimming: 7 bases; J trimming: 6 bases; junction bases outside the gene matches: 9. TCRdb reanalysed the RT-PCR reads using MiXCR and keeps one entry per CDR3 protein. The sample gives about 570,000 distinct CDR3 sequences, approximately 10% of which show up once; approximately 10% is in the top ten. This clonotype has a handful of counts. The data were also submitted as part of a second study, on T cells expressing NK-cell markers. This second report adds: UMIs were included in TCR beta cDNA generated by 5'RACE template switching. Investigators obtained TCR beta repertoires from sorted CD3+CD56+NKG2C+, CD3+CD56+NKG2C- and CD3+CD56-NKG2C+ T cells. For a few donors, these clonotypes were likewise the leading ones in the CD3+CD56-NKG2C+ fraction.

The chain joins TRBV13 to TRBJ2-1; 10 bases line up with TRBD2. The receptor was isolated from a man over 45 who received an inactivated influenza vaccine. The sample here was PBMCs from blood, taken on the day of vaccination. CDR3 in amino acids: CASTYPGLASNEQFF. As DNA, the CDR3 is TGTGCCAGCACCTACCCGGGACTAGCGTCCAATGAGCAGTTCTTC. The entire variable domain, with the rest obtained from reference TRBV13 and TRBJ2-1, is as follows: AAGVIQSPRHLIKEKRETATLKCYPIPRHDTVYWYQQGPGQDPQFLISFYEKMQSDKGSIPDRFSAQQFSDYHSELNMSSLELGDSALYFCASTYPGLASNEQFFGPGTRLTVL.